These 7 T cell receptor beta chains share one sample of origin, sequenced in a study of blood T cell repertoires in COVID-19. Libraries were prepared by immunoSEQ multiplex PCR; TCRdb keeps only in-frame clonotypes and omits some of them. The sample holds under 350,000 clones, 80% to 90% seen once. The material sequenced was PBMCs or T cells enriched from blood (not recorded which). The source is a woman between 40 and 50 years old with acute COVID-19.

The V and J genes are TRBV7-9 and TRBJ1-2, with TRBD1 matching 10 bases. From germline, CDR1 is SEHNR and CDR2 FQNEAQ (reference sequence). The CDR3 extends over 15 amino acids. Losses at the gene ends were 2 bases for V and 3 bases for J; bases not matched to a gene: 3. The CDR3: CASSLLTGGDYGYTF. The CDR3 bases are TGTGCCAGCAGCTTACTGACAGGGGGCGACTATGGCTACACCTTC.

The chain recombines TRBV6-5 with TRBJ2-3; 9 bases are a match to TRBD2. The CDR3 is made up of 15 amino acids. Germline assignment: CDR1 MNHEY and CDR2 SVGAGI. V lost 2 bases and J lost 6; bases outside the gene matches: 6. For the CDR3, the DNA is TGTGCCAGCAGTTACCCTTTAGGACTAGCGGATACGCAGTATTTT. This gives the protein CASSYPLGLADTQYF.

The gene calls are TRBV2 and TRBJ2-5; TRBD2 matches 8 bases. Germline V gene sequence: CDR1 SNHLY, CDR2 FYNNEI. The length of the CDR3 is 14 residues. V shed 11 bases and J 4 bases; nucleotides not matched to a gene: 12. The CDR3 DNA follows: TGTGCCTCATCCGGGACTAGAGGTAGAGAGACCCAGTACTTC. Translated, it gives CASSGTRGRETQYF.

This chain links TRBV14 with TRBJ2-1, with 13 bases aligning to TRBD2. Unmatched junction bases numbered 13, after V lost 3 bases and J lost 8 bases. Germline lookup yields CDR1 SGHDN and CDR2 FVKESK. The CDR3 has 18 amino acids. This chain's CDR3 is CASSQGLAGFRRKDEQFF. The CDR3 bases are TGTGCCAGCAGCCAGGGACTAGCGGGATTTAGGAGAAAGGATGAGCAGTTCTTC.

The sample holds a few counts of this clone. The rearrangement joins TRBV7-8 to TRBJ1-4; 8 bases are shared with TRBD1. The CDR3 totals 15 residues. The V gene end was trimmed by 4 bases and the J gene end by 5 bases; junction bases not matched to a gene: 6. Germline V gene sequence: CDR1 SGHVS, CDR2 FQNEAQ. DNA for the CDR3: TGTGCCAGCAGCTACGGACAGGGAAGAAATGAAAAACTGTTTTTT. Protein product: CASSYGQGRNEKLFF.

J is TRBJ1-1 and V is TRBV16; maybe TRBD1 (5 bases). The V end lost 2 bases, the J end lost 6 bases, and 16 bases lay between the germline ends. The CDR3 is 15 residues long. The germline CDR1 and CDR2 sequences are KGHSY and FQNENV. CDR3 nucleotide sequence: TGTGCCAGCAGCCAAGCGTTCGTCAGGGAGGCTGAAGCTTTCTTT. This codes for CASSQAFVREAEAFF.

V is TRBV10-3 and J is TRBJ2-7; 10 bases align to TRBD1. CDR1 and CDR2 (germline): ENHRY, SYGVKD. The CDR3 is 17 amino acids. V was pared by 0 bases and J by 4 bases, with 9 bases of the junction left unmatched. The CDR3 sequence: CAISESILRQGAYEQYF. The CDR3 nucleotides read TGTGCCATCAGTGAGTCAATACTTAGACAGGGGGCGTACGAGCAGTACTTC.